The source of this T cell receptor (beta chain) is a study of blood T cell repertoires in COVID-19. Germline V gives CDR1 SQVTM, CDR2 ANQGSEA. The V end lost 3 bases, the J end lost 3 bases, and 17 bases lay between the germline ends. CDR3 length: 15 residues. Clones were read by immunoSEQ multiplex PCR, and TCRdb kept only the in-frame ones, dropping some. The table lists roughly 310,000 clones, around 90% of them singletons. Material for sequencing was peripheral blood. The V call is TRBV29-1, the J call TRBJ1-1; D might be TRBD1 (5 bases). This receptor was identified in a woman younger than 45 with COVID-19, enrolled during active disease. The CDR3 DNA reads as TGCAGCGTTGATGGGGGGGACCCGAGCCACACTGAAGCTTTCTTT. This gives the protein CSVDGGDPSHTEAFF.